Reported below is one TCR beta chain. The antigen remains undetermined. The PCR had 60 Vbeta and 13 Jbeta primers. Sequencing was performed with immunoSEQ multiplex PCR; in TCRdb, only in-frame clones are kept and a portion is missing. The sample carries around 69,000 clones, about 67% recorded once. The sample belongs to a study of cytomegalovirus exposure and HLA in healthy donors. Turning to the study itself: In an earlier analysis, 90 million to 130 million unique TCR beta sequences were found from about 190 million T cells. For the approximately 400 genotyped donors, roughly 80% fell within the Caucasian-associated ancestry cluster.

Study-level points and caveats: Serostatus for CMV was the only available immune exposure information.

There are 15 residues in the CDR3. The V end lost 5 bases, the J end lost 0 bases, and 13 bases lay between the germline ends. Germline-derived CDR1 and CDR2 are SEHNR and FQNEAQ (reference sequence). The clonotype comes from a middle-aged man in good health and CMV-seropositive. Sequencing was performed on PBMCs. The chain carries TRBV7-9 and TRBJ1-1; TRBD1 is a possible D gene (6 bases). The CDR3 here is CASSKRQELNTEAFF. CDR3 bases: TGTGCCAGCAGCAAAAGACAGGAGTTGAACACTGAAGCTTTCTTT.